This paragraph reports one T cell receptor (beta chain). The antigen is unknown. Both intraepithelial and lamina propria lymphocytes were released by processing graft tissue. The trim removed 1 base at V and 8 bases at J, leaving 9 bases unmatched. The CDR3 sequence is 16 residues long. Germline CDR1 MGHRA, CDR2 YSYEKL. This specimen belongs to a study of graft-versus-host responses after intestinal transplantation. Only in-frame clones appear in the TCRdb table, and some are missing; sequencing was by immunoSEQ multiplex PCR. Of approximately 15,000 clones in the sample, about two thirds were seen once. General observations from the study: Peak circulating GvH clone levels tracked with early post-transplant HvG declines.

The V call is TRBV4-1, the J call TRBJ2-1; 9 positions agree with TRBD2. The TCR comes from a human patient who received an intestinal transplant, so some T cells may come from the graft donor. Sequenced here: ileum tissue, sampled just over 700 days after intestinal transplantation. CDR3 residues: CASSQALAGGFDEQFF. The CDR3 DNA reads as TGCGCCAGCAGCCAAGCGTTGGCGGGAGGGTTCGATGAGCAGTTCTTC.